The rows below give T cell receptor beta chains drawn from one sample of a study of blood T cells in healthy people across ages. Each CDR3 protein gets one entry after TCRdb re-called the 5' RACE reads with MiXCR. The profile shows 650,000 to 950,000 distinct CDR3 sequences, 40% to 50% of them singletons. Sequenced: blood. The receptors here all came from a man in his sixties in good health. CDR3s include the opening cysteine and the closing phenylalanine or tryptophan. The D gene is left open where the match is weak. Clone size appears in some rows only: once, few, many, or a class for an expanded clone.

j_call d_call clone_size v_call cdr3_nt cdr3_aa
TRBJ2-7 . . TRBV20-1 TGCAGTGCTAGGCCTATCAGGGGGGGGAACTACGAGCAGTACTTC CSARPIRGGNYEQYF
TRBJ2-7 . many TRBV5-1 TGCGCCAGCAGCTTGTCGGGCCGGGAGCAGTACTTC CASSLSGREQYF
TRBJ1-2 TRBD1 . TRBV6-2/TRBV6-3 TGTGCCAGCAGTTACTTCCGGGACAGGGCCTCTGGCTACACCTTC CASSYFRDRASGYTF
TRBJ1-4 . few TRBV5-1 TGCGCCAGCAGCTTGGACCCGCCCAGGGCAACTAATGAAAAACTGTTTTTT CASSLDPPRATNEKLFF
TRBJ2-7 . few TRBV5-1 TGCGCCAGCAGCTTGCTCCCCGACAGTCCATCTTGGTATGAGCAGTACTTC CASSLLPDSPSWYEQYF
TRBJ1-1 TRBD1 . TRBV4-3 TGCGCCAGCAGAACAGGGGTAGGAAGCAACACTGAAGCTTTCTTT CASRTGVGSNTEAFF
TRBJ2-5 . many TRBV7-7 TGTGCTAGCAGCCAAACGGGGGGCCAGGAGACCCAGTACTTC CASSQTGGQETQYF
TRBJ2-3 . few TRBV5-1 TGCGCCAGCAGCGACTTCACAGATACGCAGTATTTT CASSDFTDTQYF
TRBJ1-6 . . TRBV7-2 TGTGCCAGCAGCCGCCAGGGGTCCTATAATTCACCCCTCCACTTT CASSRQGSYNSPLHF
TRBJ2-5 TRBD2 . TRBV5-4 TGTGCCAGCAGGAGCGGGGGGACCCTCCAAGAGACCCAGTACTTC CASRSGGTLQETQYF
TRBJ2-7 TRBD1 . TRBV7-3 TGTGCCAGCAGCGACCGACAGGGGAACGAGCAGTACTTC CASSDRQGNEQYF
TRBJ2-5 . . TRBV6-2/TRBV6-3 TGTGCCAGCAGCCAACGGGACACGCAAGAGACCCAGTACTTC CASSQRDTQETQYF
TRBJ1-1 . . TRBV6-5 TGTGCCAGCAGCCGTAGGACAGTCATGAACACTGAAGCTTTCTTT CASSRRTVMNTEAFF
TRBJ2-1 . few TRBV20-1 TGCAGTGCCAACGTGGACCGAAGCCATGAGCAGTTCTTC CSANVDRSHEQFF
TRBJ2-1 TRBD1 . TRBV7-9 TGTGCCAGCAGCGGAAAAGTTGGGTCGCCGGGACAGAACTACAATGAGCAGTTCTTC CASSGKVGSPGQNYNEQFF
TRBJ2-5 TRBD2 once TRBV6-5 TGTGCCAGCAGTTACGCGTCTAGCGGCTATGAGACCCAGTACTTC CASSYASSGYETQYF
TRBJ1-1 . . TRBV12-3/TRBV12-4 TGTGCCAGCAGCTTCTCGAGCCGACCTGCTGAAGCTTTCTTT CASSFSSRPAEAFF
TRBJ2-3 . . TRBV7-2 TGTGCCAGCAGCTCGGGGACAATTTTTGTAGATACGCAGTATTTT CASSSGTIFVDTQYF
TRBJ2-7 . many TRBV4-3 TGCGCCAGCAGCCAGCGGGCCTCCTACAATGAGCAGTACTTC CASSQRASYNEQYF
TRBJ2-4 TRBD1 few TRBV7-2 TGTGCCAGCAGCTTGGCCGGGACAGGGGTGTTGGACATTCAGTACTTC CASSLAGTGVLDIQYF
TRBJ1-2 . . TRBV20-1 TGCAGTGCCTTTAACAGGGCTAACTATGGCTACACCTTC CSAFNRANYGYTF
TRBJ1-2 . . TRBV30 TGTGCCTGGAGTGGCCCCAGTTCTAACTATGGCTACACCTTC CAWSGPSSNYGYTF
TRBJ2-7 . . TRBV5-6 TGTGCCAGCAGCTTGGATTCGGAACCTTCCTACGAGCAGTACTTC CASSLDSEPSYEQYF